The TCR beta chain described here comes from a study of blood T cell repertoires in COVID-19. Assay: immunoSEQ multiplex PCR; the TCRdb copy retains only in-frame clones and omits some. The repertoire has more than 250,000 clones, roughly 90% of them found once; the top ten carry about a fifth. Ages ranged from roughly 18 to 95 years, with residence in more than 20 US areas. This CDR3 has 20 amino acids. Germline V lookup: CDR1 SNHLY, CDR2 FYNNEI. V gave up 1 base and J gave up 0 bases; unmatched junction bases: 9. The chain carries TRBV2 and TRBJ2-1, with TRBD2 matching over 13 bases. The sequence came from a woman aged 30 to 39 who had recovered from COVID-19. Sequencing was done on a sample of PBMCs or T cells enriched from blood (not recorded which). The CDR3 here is CASSEVMGLAGKSSYNEQFF. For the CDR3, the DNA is TGTGCCAGCAGTGAAGTGATGGGACTAGCGGGAAAAAGCTCCTACAATGAGCAGTTCTTC.